The T cell receptor beta chain under discussion was sequenced for a study of STAT3 mutations in large granular lymphocyte leukemia. Assay: immunoSEQ multiplex PCR; the TCRdb copy retains only in-frame clones and omits some. The data contain 8,500 to 11,000 clones, 70% to 90% of them singletons. Study outcomes and limitations: In T-cell large granular lymphocyte leukemia, about half of patients showed multiple immunodominant subclonotypes.

Concerning this clone itself: Antigen unknown.

CDR3 length: 15 residues. CDR1 is LNHNV, CDR2 YYDKDF, per germline (reference sequence). V lost 0 bases to trimming and J lost 0 bases, with 6 bases between them. What was sequenced was peripheral blood mononuclear cells. The TCR comes from a man in his fifties or sixties with T-cell large granular lymphocyte leukemia. Some clones in this sample may be carry-over from other donors' samples. The genes are TRBV15 and TRBJ2-1; D uncertain. The CDR3 sequence: CATSRDPDSYNEQFF. The CDR3 nucleotides read TGTGCCACCAGCAGAGACCCTGACTCCTACAATGAGCAGTTCTTC. The complete variable domain, with remaining parts taken from reference TRBV15 and TRBJ2-1, reads DAMVIQNPRYQVTQFGKPVTLSCSQTLNHNVMYWYQQKSSQAPKLLFHYYDKDFNNEADTPDNFQSRRPNTSFCFLDIRSPGLGDTAMYLCATSRDPDSYNEQFFGPGTRLTVL.